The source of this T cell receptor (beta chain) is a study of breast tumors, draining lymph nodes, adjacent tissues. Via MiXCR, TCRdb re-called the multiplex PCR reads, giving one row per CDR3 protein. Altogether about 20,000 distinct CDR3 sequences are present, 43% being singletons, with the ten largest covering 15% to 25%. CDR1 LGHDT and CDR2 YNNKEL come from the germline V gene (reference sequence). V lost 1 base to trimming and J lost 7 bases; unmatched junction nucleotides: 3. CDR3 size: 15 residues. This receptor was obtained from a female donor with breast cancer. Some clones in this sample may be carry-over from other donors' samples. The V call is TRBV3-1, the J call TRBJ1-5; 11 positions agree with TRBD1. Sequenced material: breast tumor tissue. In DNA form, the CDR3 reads TGTGCCAGCAGCCAAGCAGGGACAGGGGGACAGCCCCAGCATTTT. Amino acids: CASSQAGTGGQPQHF.